Reported below is one T cell receptor (beta chain). This clonotype has ten or more counts. Its antigen is not yet known. No base-level quality is on record; no much larger clone is a single base apart. The library came from RACE. Sequencing took place on a NextSeq 500. Library preparation attached unique molecular identifiers to individual cDNA molecules for quantitative, reproducible TCR counting. For every blood RNA sample, sequencing covered both the TCR alpha and TCR beta chains. As for the authors' bioinformatics: The median number of TCRs per sample was roughly 100,000, ranging from about 20,000 to 750,000. The Decombinator software suite was used to annotate the V, J and CDR3 of the TCR reads. For the PS versus PT1 abundance plots, all samples were subsampled to the same number of TCRs (28,000). TCRs were defined as expanded if absent before sensitization and observed at least eight times at the 2-week time point. The raw public data were reprocessed by TCRdb itself: fastp quality trimming at Q25, MiXCR clonotype calling, in-frame beta chains only. Rows merge per CDR3 protein into single entries with the most common DNA and genes. These V and J calls rely on TCRdb rather than the paper's analysis. Within this sample are 300,000 to 450,000 distinct CDR3 sequences, with around 5.5% of them counted one time only. The ten largest clones represent roughly 8.2% of the sample.

The cysteine opens and the phenylalanine closes a CDR3 of 14 amino acids. Here the CDR3 DNA is all that survives: 42 bases in frame from base 1. The germline V gene specifies SGHTA as CDR1 and FQGNSA as CDR2. V and J are trimmed by 6 bases and 7 bases, and the gene matches miss 6 bases of the junction. This sample is part of a study of human T cells and chemical hapten exposure (dated by TCRdb to the early 2020s). Notes on the research overall: For sensitization, 2% DPC in acetone was applied to a roughly 2 cm by roughly 2 cm area of upper inner arm skin. Throughout the approximately 25-week study period, patients were also given weekly therapeutic DPC doses on the scalp. Patch testing on the upper back used Finn chambers containing 0.01% DPC, with scoring done after 6 days according to International Contact Dermatitis Research Group standards. Alopecia areata with under or over 50% scalp involvement, alopecia totalis and alopecia universalis were represented in the patient cohort, which was mostly female. Libraries were combined into a pool for sequencing, and differences in TCR yield between samples came mainly from small differences in library volumes within the pool. This study followed changes in the peripheral blood TCR repertoire in vivo during primary and secondary sensitization of alopecia patients to the hapten diphenylcyclopropenone (DPC). Blood samples were taken from patients before sensitization (week 0) and at 2, 6 and about 24 weeks after DPC sensitization. For TCR sequencing, blood came from about 29 alopecia patients at anywhere from one to four time points (pre-sensitization, 2, 6 and 24 weeks). Overall results and qualifications from the work: A positive correlation was found between the number of PT1 expanded TCRs and patch test score, with significance reached at thresholds 8, 16 and 32 but not 4. Significantly more large CDR3 similarity clusters were formed by expanded TCRs than by pre-sensitization or healthy control sets, consistent with antigen-driven responses. Because all patients had alopecia, a presumed autoimmune disease, the immune response of the patients might differ from that of healthy individuals. Repeated subsampling changed both the strength of the expansion versus patch-test correlation and the threshold at which that correlation became significant. DPC sensitization did not change the number of TCRs with a frequency above 1 in 1000, and there was no evidence of changes in global repertoire structure.

This specimen's time point label, interpreted: pre-sensitization, week 0. The sample's treatment or condition label, in plain terms: therapeutic diphenylcyclopropenone sensitization with weekly scalp DPC. At each patch-test visit, blood was drawn before the patch test was applied. Eligible patients were aged 18 to 70, diagnosed with alopecia, deemed suitable for DPC therapy, and excluded if pregnant. Total RNA was extracted from unfractionated whole blood collected in Tempus Blood RNA tubes. The chain is encoded by TRBV7-2 joined to TRBJ1-5, with 10 bases in between that match TRBD1. The specimen was whole blood, collected in connection with sensitization to the hapten diphenylcyclopropenone (DPC). The clonotype originates from a woman in her late teens or twenties with alopecia areata. Some clones in this sample may be carry-over from other donors' samples. Here is the DNA: TGTGCCAGCAGTCTAATGGGACAGGGGCAGCCCCAGCATTTT. This is translated as CASSLMGQGQPQHF.